This T cell receptor (beta chain) was sequenced for a study of early T cells in non-severe SARS-CoV-2 infection. TCRdb independently ran MiXCR on the 5' RACE reads; one entry per CDR3 protein. The repertoire has about 110,000 distinct CDR3 sequences, around 10% of them found once; the top ten carry 3% to 3.5%. The specimen sequenced was whole blood. The TCR sequence derives from an adult who was a healthcare worker with PCR-confirmed SARS-CoV-2 infection or an uninfected control (not recorded which).

CDR3 coding DNA: TGTGCCAGCTCACCATTCCCCGCTAGCGGGAGTACGGAGACCCAGTACTTC. Encoded protein: CASSPFPASGSTETQYF. The V gene is TRBV18, the J gene TRBJ2-5; 10 bases are shared with TRBD2. Trimming removed 2 bases from V and 5 bases from J; junction bases left unmatched: 11. The CDR3 contains 17 residues. Germline V CDR1 and CDR2: KGHSH, LQKENI.